This TCR beta chain stems from a study of beta chain features in type 1 diabetes. V was trimmed by 1 base and J by 6 bases, leaving 7 bases between them. The CDR3 spans 13 residues. Germline V gives CDR1 SGHTA, CDR2 FQGNSA. Expressed TCRB transcripts were sequenced because the isolated RNA had all been reverse transcribed beforehand. Assay used: immunoSEQ multiplex PCR; TCRdb lists only in-frame clones, some missing. The sample lists 140,000 or so clones; 10% were seen once. The chain recombines TRBV7-2 with TRBJ2-1; possibly TRBD2 for D (5 bases). The source material was naive CD4+ T cells from blood. The receptor comes from a man younger than 30 in good health. The CDR3 loop is CASSLVGSNEQFF. Here the CDR3 DNA reads TGTGCCAGCAGCTTAGTGGGGAGCAATGAGCAGTTCTTC.